This T cell receptor (beta chain) was documented in a study of T-cell reconstitution after alpha-beta-depleted transplantation in children. Study conclusions and caveats: A year had passed since transplant, and T-cell counts and diversity by then came mostly from newly produced T cells. Alpha-beta T cells present about two months after transplant were reported to originate from several hundred expanded graft clones. Some patients' high day-60 TCRbeta diversity was attributed to recipient cells surviving conditioning.

Concerning this clonotype itself: Its antigen is undetermined.

A library of TCRbeta sequences, prepared with unique molecular identifiers, was generated. TCRdb re-derived calls from the PCR reads in MiXCR, one entry per CDR3 protein. The table lists hundreds of thousands of distinct CDR3 sequences, around 17% of them singletons, with about 5% in the top ten. The germline gives CDR1 MNHNS, CDR2 SASEGT. V gave up 1 base and J gave up 8 bases, with 13 bases separating them. CDR3 length: 14 amino acids. The starting material was PBMCs, mostly from graft donor cells, obtained 360 days after TCRalphabeta/CD19-depleted stem cell transplant. This TCR derives from a male patient younger than 18 who had a stem cell transplant for acute lymphoblastic leukemia, so the T cells may come from the graft donor. The chain employs TRBV6-1 and TRBJ2-3, with a possible D match to TRBD2 (5 bases). CDR3 loop: CASSEGVDAGTQYF. DNA of the CDR3: TGTGCCAGCAGTGAAGGGGTGGACGCGGGTACGCAGTATTTT.